Sequencing of this T cell receptor (beta chain) was carried out in a study of graft-versus-host responses after intestinal transplantation. Using immunoSEQ multiplex PCR, the repertoire was profiled, and TCRdb retains in-frame clones only, with some absent. The sample has tens of thousands of clones, roughly 90% seen once; the top ten hold approximately 0.56%. A word on this clone: Antigen unknown.

Germline V CDR1 and CDR2: MDHEN, SYDVKM. This CDR3 is 18 amino acids long. V lost 4 bases and J lost 1; bases outside the gene matches: 10. This clonotype was sampled from a human donor who was the organ donor for an intestinal transplant. The material sequenced was unstimulated CD4+ T cells sorted from spleen or lymph node cells, taken before transplant. This rearrangement joins TRBV28 to TRBJ2-3; 11 bases line up with TRBD1. CDR3 coding DNA: TGTGCCAGCAGTTCCGGGACAGGGGGATCACCGCGCACAGATACGCAGTATTTT. This encodes CASSSGTGGSPRTDTQYF.